Each of the 22 T cell receptor beta chains below was sequenced from the same sample in a study of T cells after yellow fever vaccination. TCRdb redid the calling of the 5' RACE reads with MiXCR, one entry per CDR3 protein. Here the sample spans about 120,000 distinct CDR3 sequences, 6.5% to 9% being singletons. The sequences come from CD8+ T cells sorted from PBMCs, collected 45 days after the yellow fever booster vaccination. These receptors came from a man aged 25-45 years who received the YFV17D yellow fever vaccine.

In regard to this clonotype: Since a much larger clone is just one base distant, this may be a read error. The chain couples TRBV4-3 to TRBJ2-1; a possible D gene is TRBD1 (5 bases). Germline V lookup: CDR1 LGHNA, CDR2 YSLEER. This CDR3 is 14 amino acids long. Trimming pared 4 bases from V and 6 bases from J, leaving 13 bases between. CDR3 coding DNA: TGCGCCAGCAGCCTCGGACACGGACCCAATGAGCAGTTCTTC. Translating gives CASSLGHGPNEQFF.

Many counts were recorded for this clonotype. The chain links TRBV7-8 to TRBJ2-1; TRBD2 matches at 8 bases. The trim removed 10 bases at V and 1 base at J, leaving 3 bases unmatched. The CDR3 sequence is 13 residues long. Looked up from germline, CDR1 is SGHVS and CDR2 is FQNEAQ. The DNA of the CDR3 is TGTGCCACGGAGCGGGAGTCCTACAATGAGCAGTTCTTC. Encoded protein: CATERESYNEQFF.

This clonotype was seen many times. This chain joins TRBV20-1 and TRBJ2-1; D is possibly TRBD1 (5 bases). With 4 bases removed from V and 0 bases from J, the gap between germline ends came to 13 bases. The germline CDR1 and CDR2 sequences are DFQATT and SNEGSKA (reference sequence). The CDR3 is made up of 15 amino acids. The CDR3 region has the DNA TGCAGTGCTACAGGGAACCCGAGCTCCTACAATGAGCAGTTCTTC. It encodes CSATGNPSSYNEQFF.

This clonotype showed up many times. This chain connects TRBV9 to TRBJ1-2, with 7 bases fitting TRBD1. The CDR3 is 16 residues long. CDR1 is SGDLS, CDR2 YYNGEE, per germline. V dropped 3 bases and J dropped 2; count of bases not matched to a gene: 10. CDR3 protein: CASSGFTSTGNYGYTF. The CDR3 coding sequence is TGTGCCAGCAGCGGTTTTACATCGACAGGGAACTATGGCTACACCTTC.

Many counts were recorded for this clonotype. The chain is built from TRBV6-5 and TRBJ1-5, with D possibly being TRBD1 (6 bases). Trimming shortened V by 5 bases and J by 7 bases, and 15 bases separated the two germline ends. This CDR3 is 14 amino acids long. The germline V gene encodes CDR1 MNHEY and CDR2 SVGAGI. CDR3 coding DNA: TGTGCCAGCAGTCCCCCGGACAGAATCCAGCCCCAGCATTTT. It codes for CASSPPDRIQPQHF.

There are many counts of this clonotype. The gene calls are TRBV10-3 and TRBJ2-1; D possibly corresponds to TRBD1 (6 bases). Per germline, CDR1 ENHRY and CDR2 SYGVKD. This CDR3 is built from 16 residues. The V end lost 6 bases, the J end lost 8 bases, and 23 bases lay between the germline ends. The CDR3 spells CAIRNGDISRGDEQFF. CDR3 sequence (DNA): TGTGCCATCAGGAACGGGGACATCTCCCGAGGCGATGAGCAGTTCTTC.

This clonotype was counted only a few times. The chain uses TRBV6-2 or TRBV6-3 and TRBJ2-5; D call uncertain. The germline V gene has CDR1 MNHEY and CDR2 SVGEGT. V was pared by 6 bases and J by 4 bases, with 18 bases between. The CDR3 runs 15 residues. The CDR3 here is CASSQSLPPPETQYF. DNA of the CDR3: TGTGCCAGCAGCCAATCATTACCCCCTCCAGAGACCCAGTACTTC.

This clonotype was seen repeatedly, ten times or more. V usage is TRBV5-1 and J usage is TRBJ2-5; 9 nucleotides align to TRBD1. The CDR3 has 14 amino acids. With V trimmed by 5 bases and J by 5 bases, 7 bases remained unmatched. Looked up from germline, CDR1 is SGHRS and CDR2 is YFSETQ. The CDR3 DNA sequence: TGCGCCAGCAGGAAACAGGGGGCGTGGGAGACCCAGTACTTC. It yields the protein CASRKQGAWETQYF.

This chain connects TRBV30 to TRBJ1-1; tentative D call: TRBD1 (6 bases). With 8 bases removed from V and 7 bases from J, the gap between germline ends came to 14 bases. This CDR3 contains 11 residues. CDR1 is GTSNPN, CDR2 SVGIG, per germline (reference sequence). As DNA, the CDR3 is TGTGCCGCAGAGGTGGGACATGAAGCTTTCTTT. Its translation is CAAEVGHEAFF.

The chain combines TRBV4-3 with TRBJ2-5, with D maybe TRBD1 (6 bases). Germline CDR1 is LGHNA and CDR2 is YSLEER. V was clipped by 2 bases and J by 5 bases, with 15 bases between them. The CDR3 consists of 15 residues. The CDR3 here is CASSQLGAVGETQYF. CDR3 DNA: TGCGCCAGCAGCCAATTGGGGGCTGTGGGGGAGACCCAGTACTTC.

This clonotype was recorded at least ten times. The CDR3 sequence is CASSWHSETQYF. DNA of the CDR3: TGTGCCAGCAGTTGGCACTCAGAGACCCAGTACTTC. V usage is TRBV12-3 or TRBV12-4 and J usage is TRBJ2-5; unclear D gene. Trimming pared 4 bases from V and 4 bases from J, leaving 7 bases between. The CDR3 length is 12 residues.

This clonotype was seen a few times. The chain recombines TRBV3-1 with TRBJ1-1, with TRBD1 as a possible D gene (6 bases). Trimming stripped 0 bases from V and 10 bases from J, with 15 bases between. This CDR3 has 14 amino acids. CDR1 LGHDT and CDR2 YNNKEL come from the germline V gene (reference sequence). The CDR3 protein is CASSQDPPGVAAFF. CDR3 sequence (DNA): TGTGCCAGCAGCCAAGATCCCCCAGGGGTAGCAGCTTTCTTT.

This clonotype was seen ten or more times. The chain carries TRBV28 and TRBJ2-7, with a weak D call TRBD1 (6 bases). The V gene's germline CDR1 is MDHEN and CDR2 SYDVKM. Trimming left V 3 bases short and J 2 bases short, with 11 bases between. The CDR3 extends over 14 amino acids. Here the CDR3 reads CASSFPGQTYEQYF. CDR3 coding DNA: TGTGCCAGCAGTTTCCCGGGACAAACCTACGAGCAGTACTTC.

This clonotype was found a few times. Compared with germline, one end of the junction differs, possibly owing to a read error. This chain connects TRBV20-1 to TRBJ2-5; D is unresolved. This CDR3 is 9 amino acids long. Germline-derived CDR1 and CDR2 are DFQATT and SNEGSKA (reference sequence). In nucleotides, the CDR3 is TGCAGTGCTAGAGAGGGTCTAGACTTC. It yields the protein CSAREGLDF.

The genes are TRBV6-5 and TRBJ2-1; D unclear. This CDR3 contains 12 residues. Germline loops: CDR1 MNHEY, CDR2 SVGAGI. Trimming took off 4 bases at V and 10 bases at J, with 11 bases between the two ends. The chain's CDR3 is CASSFPYSEQFF. CDR3 in DNA: TGTGCCAGCAGTTTCCCCTACTCCGAGCAGTTCTTC.

This clonotype came up many times. J is TRBJ1-2 and V is TRBV29-1; D perhaps matches TRBD1 (5 bases). Per the germline V gene, CDR1 is SQVTM and CDR2 is ANQGSEA. The CDR3 totals 13 residues. V lost 1 base and J lost 5, with 11 bases in between. The CDR3 region has the DNA TGCAGCGTTGAAGTGGGGACCGGTTATGGCTACACCTTC. Its translation is CSVEVGTGYGYTF.

Ten or more counts support this clonotype. The chain employs TRBV5-1 and TRBJ2-7; possibly TRBD2 for D (6 bases). The CDR3 runs to 12 residues. CDR1 SGHRS and CDR2 YFSETQ come from the germline V gene. The ends were cut back, 5 bases at V and 7 bases at J, with 13 bases in the middle. The CDR3 DNA follows: TGCGCCAGCAGAGGAGGGGAGATAGAGCAGTACTTC. Protein sequence: CASRGGEIEQYF.

The V gene is TRBV27, the J gene TRBJ2-7; D unresolved. The germline V gene has CDR1 MNHEY and CDR2 SMNVEV (reference sequence). The CDR3 loop spans 13 amino acids. V lost 8 bases, J lost 3 bases, and 14 bases lay in between. The CDR3 region has the DNA TGTGCCAGCCGCCAGGCCACCCTCTACGAGCAGTACTTC. Protein: CASRQATLYEQYF.

This clonotype turned up a few times. J is TRBJ1-6 and V is TRBV4-1, with D uncertain. V lost 0 bases, J lost 0 bases, and 12 bases lay in between. CDR3 length: 18 residues. Per the germline V gene, CDR1 is MGHRA and CDR2 is YSYEKL. The CDR3 DNA reads as TGCGCCAGCAGCCAAGATCGAATGGAAAGCTCCTATAATTCACCCCTCCACTTT. As protein: CASSQDRMESSYNSPLHF.

The table lists this clonotype with many counts. CDR3: CSVRPMSSYEQYF. The CDR3 DNA follows: TGCAGCGTCAGACCGATGAGCTCCTACGAGCAGTACTTC. This chain uses TRBV29-1 with TRBJ2-7; D is unclear. The germline V gene has CDR1 SQVTM and CDR2 ANQGSEA. The ends were cut back, 6 bases at V and 0 bases at J, with 12 bases in the middle. The CDR3 consists of 13 residues.

This clonotype was counted at least ten times. The rearrangement links TRBV4-1 to TRBJ2-1; the match to TRBD2 covers 7 bases. The trim removed 0 bases at V and 5 bases at J, leaving 4 bases unmatched. Germline V gives CDR1 MGHRA, CDR2 YSYEKL. The CDR3 has 15 amino acids. The CDR3 DNA sequence: TGCGCCAGCAGCCAAGAGAGCGGGGATAACAATGAGCAGTTCTTC. Encoded protein: CASSQESGDNNEQFF.

The chain uses TRBV7-2 and TRBJ2-7; 11 nucleotides agree with TRBD1. Germline V CDR1 and CDR2: SGHTA, FQGNSA. The CDR3 consists of 15 residues. V shed 0 bases, J shed 5 bases, and the junction held 3 bases outside the gene matches. The CDR3 is CASSLADRGHHEQYF. DNA for the CDR3: TGTGCCAGCAGCTTAGCGGACAGGGGGCACCACGAGCAGTACTTC.